A single sample is the source of the 18 T cell receptor beta chains below, sequenced in a study of T cell repertoires in ileal Crohn's disease. As to time point: proximal margin of the surgical specimen (macroscopically non-inflamed). Some clones are missing from TCRdb's copy, which holds only in-frame ones; the method was immunoSEQ multiplex PCR. This table holds 5,700 or so clones, roughly 80% found once. Sequencing was done on a sample of ileal tissue. The receptor set was obtained from an adult with Crohn's disease.

The CDR3 nucleotides read TGTGCCAGCAGCCTTGGGGAATCCTATGGCTACACCTTC. Amino acids: CASSLGESYGYTF. The chain employs TRBV7-9 and TRBJ1-2, with D unresolved. This CDR3 spans 13 amino acids. The germline V and J ends were trimmed by 5 bases and 4 bases, with 11 bases remaining between them. CDR1 and CDR2 (germline): SEHNR, FQNEAQ (reference sequence).

J is TRBJ2-3 and V is TRBV18; TRBD2 matches 11 bases. The V segment lost 5 bases and the J segment 4 bases; nucleotides outside the gene matches: 11. The CDR3 is made up of 17 amino acids. The germline V gene encodes CDR1 KGHSH and CDR2 LQKENI. The CDR3 sequence: CASSRFTSGSRPDTQYF. CDR3 in DNA: TGTGCCAGCTCAAGGTTCACTAGCGGGAGTCGCCCAGATACGCAGTATTTT.

The genes are TRBV4-3 and TRBJ2-1, with D unclear. This CDR3 contains 13 residues. The V end was cut by 4 bases, the J end by 6 bases, with 10 bases between. Germline V CDR1 and CDR2: LGHNA, YSLEER. The CDR3 nucleotides read TGCGCCAGCAGCCGCTTGTCTGGCAATGAGCAGTTCTTC. Its protein product is CASSRLSGNEQFF.

The J gene is TRBJ1-4, the V gene TRBV5-4; D is possibly TRBD1 (5 bases). V was trimmed by 0 bases and J by 7 bases, leaving 13 bases between them. Germline V CDR1 and CDR2: SGHNT, YYREEE (reference sequence). The CDR3 contains 15 residues. CDR3 sequence: CASSLEGARGEKLFF. The DNA for the CDR3 is TGTGCCAGCAGCTTGGAAGGGGCGCGAGGTGAAAAACTGTTTTTT.

This chain uses TRBV5-4 with TRBJ2-6, with 7 bases fitting TRBD1. Germline assignment: CDR1 SGHNT and CDR2 YYREEE (reference sequence). The CDR3 has 16 residues. Trimming took 0 bases from V and 4 from J; bases not matched to a gene: 4. The CDR3 sequence: CASSLEGADGANVLTF. The CDR3 region has the DNA TGTGCCAGCAGCTTGGAGGGGGCGGACGGGGCCAACGTCCTGACTTTC.

The chain employs TRBV28 and TRBJ2-1, with 8 bases identical to TRBD2. Germline loops: CDR1 MDHEN, CDR2 SYDVKM. The V and J ends lost 7 bases and 2 bases, in that order; junction bases with no gene match: 7. This CDR3 contains 15 residues. This CDR3 reads CASKSSGTPYNEQFF. CDR3 DNA sequence: TGTGCCAGCAAGAGTAGCGGGACCCCCTACAATGAGCAGTTCTTC.

V and J are TRBV2 and TRBJ2-1; D perhaps matches TRBD1 (6 bases). This CDR3 is 13 amino acids long. Germline V lookup: CDR1 SNHLY, CDR2 FYNNEI. V was shortened by 6 bases and J by 4 bases, with 10 bases between the two germline ends. The chain's CDR3 is CASRKGQYNEQFF. As DNA, the CDR3 is TGTGCCAGCAGAAAAGGACAGTACAATGAGCAGTTCTTC.

The genes are TRBV9 and TRBJ2-1, with D perhaps given as TRBD1 or TRBD2 (5 bases each). This CDR3 spans 15 amino acids. Per germline, CDR1 SGDLS and CDR2 YYNGEE. V was trimmed by 6 bases and J by 7 bases, leaving 20 bases between them. Here the CDR3 reads CASTPGSSEGNEQFF. DNA for the CDR3: TGTGCCAGCACCCCCGGGTCATCCGAGGGGAATGAGCAGTTCTTC. Variable domain in full (rest from reference TRBV9 and TRBJ2-1): DSGVTQTPKHLITATGQRVTLRCSPRSGDLSVYWYQQSLDQGLQFLIQYYNGEERAKGNILERFSAQQFPDLHSELNLSSLELGDSALYFCASTPGSSEGNEQFFGPGTRLTVL.

The gene calls are TRBV7-3 and TRBJ2-2; 12 nucleotides agree with TRBD1. Germline V gene sequence: CDR1 SGHTA, CDR2 FQGTGA. V shed 5 bases and J 7 bases; nucleotides not matched to a gene: 14. The CDR3 is 18 residues long. CDR3 sequence: CASSLRPSGTGGLGELFF. The CDR3 DNA reads TGTGCCAGCAGCCTACGGCCCTCCGGGACAGGGGGCCTCGGGGAGCTGTTTTTT.

This clone occurred a few times. The chain joins TRBV5-1 to TRBJ2-4; no reliable D call. From germline, CDR1 is SGHRS and CDR2 YFSETQ. Trimming cost V 0 bases and J 5 bases, with 9 bases left between them. The CDR3 is 14 amino acids. CDR3 sequence reads: CASSLDAFQNIQYF. The DNA for the CDR3 is TGCGCCAGCAGCTTGGACGCCTTTCAAAACATTCAGTACTTC.

The chain joins TRBV9 to TRBJ2-3; D gene uncertain. Germline V CDR1 and CDR2: SGDLS, YYNGEE. The CDR3 is made up of 15 amino acids. V was clipped by 4 bases and J by 1 base, with 13 bases between them. This chain's CDR3 is CASSPSARRTDTQYF. The CDR3 nucleotides read TGTGCCAGCAGCCCATCTGCGCGGCGCACAGATACGCAGTATTTT.

This chain joins TRBV6-5 and TRBJ1-5, with TRBD1 matching 8 bases. The CDR3 runs to 13 residues. Trimming cost V 7 bases and J 9 bases; bases outside gene matches: 8. CDR1 MNHEY and CDR2 SVGAGI come from the germline V gene. CDR3 residues: CASTRDRGWPQHF. In DNA, the CDR3 is TGTGCCAGCACCCGCGACAGGGGTTGGCCCCAGCATTTT.

This clone was seen only once. This chain connects TRBV18 to TRBJ2-7; no definite D call. With 3 bases removed from V and 5 bases from J, the gap between germline ends came to 11 bases. Germline loops: CDR1 KGHSH, CDR2 LQKENI. CDR3 length: 13 residues. Here the CDR3 reads CASSPPAGDEQYF. The CDR3 region has the DNA TGTGCCAGCTCACCCCCGGCAGGCGACGAGCAGTACTTC.

V gene TRBV7-9 combines with J gene TRBJ2-7, with 8 positions matching TRBD1. This CDR3 is built from 15 residues. CDR1 SEHNR and CDR2 FQNEAQ come from the germline V gene (reference sequence). The V segment lost 2 bases and the J segment 3 bases; nucleotides outside the gene matches: 6. The CDR3 nucleotides are TGTGCCAGCAGCTTATTACAGGGGGTATTCTACGAGCAGTACTTC. Translating it yields CASSLLQGVFYEQYF.

This sequence joins TRBV5-4 and TRBJ2-2; 15 nucleotides line up with TRBD2. V dropped 0 bases and J dropped 7; count of bases not matched to a gene: 4. CDR1 is SGHNT and CDR2 is YYREEE in the germline V gene (reference sequence). The CDR3 is 17 residues long. Here the CDR3 reads CASSLAGLAGGGGELFF. For the CDR3, the DNA is TGTGCCAGCAGCTTGGCGGGACTAGCGGGGGGCGGCGGGGAGCTGTTTTTT.

Worth noting for this clone: At the DNA level, this CDR3 is encoded by other sequences in the same sample as well. The chain carries TRBV9 and TRBJ1-5; the match to TRBD1 covers 8 bases. Germline V CDR1 and CDR2: SGDLS, YYNGEE. There are 15 residues in the CDR3. The V and J ends lost 3 bases and 1 base, in that order; junction bases with no gene match: 3. The CDR3 loop reads CASSAGGGSNQPQHF. In nucleotides, the CDR3 is TGTGCCAGCAGCGCAGGGGGCGGGAGCAATCAGCCCCAGCATTTT.

The chain uses TRBV2 and TRBJ2-7; 12 bases match TRBD2. V was pared by 1 base and J by 2 bases, with 9 bases of the junction left unmatched. The CDR3 length is 18 residues. Germline loops: CDR1 SNHLY, CDR2 FYNNEI. This chain's CDR3 is CASSEVRPSGRAPYEQYF. CDR3 bases: TGTGCCAGCAGTGAAGTGAGGCCTAGCGGGAGGGCGCCCTACGAGCAGTACTTC.

The chain has TRBV10-2 and TRBJ2-7, with D uncertain. V was pared by 5 bases and J by 2 bases, with 7 bases between. The CDR3 is 12 amino acids. Per the germline V gene, CDR1 is WSHSY and CDR2 is SAAADI. CDR3 region: CASSSSAYEQYF. CDR3 sequence (DNA): TGCGCCAGCAGTAGTAGTGCCTACGAGCAGTACTTC.